A selection of T cell receptor beta chains follows, all from one sample in a study of memory CD4+ T cells and cytomegalovirus serostatus. Assay used: immunoSEQ multiplex PCR; TCRdb lists only in-frame clones, some missing. The repertoire holds approximately 52,000 clones, with under 80% as singletons. Source material: memory CD4+ T cells from blood. The source is an adult in good health and CMV-seronegative. CDR3s include the opening cysteine and the closing phenylalanine or tryptophan. The order of the fields is D gene, CDR3 length, J gene, clone size, V gene, CDR3 protein, CDR3 DNA. D genes are given only for firm matches. Rows give clone size only sometimes, using once, few, many, or a class for an expanded clone.

d_gene: NA; len: 16; j_gene: TRBJ1-3; abundance: NA; v_gene: TRBV5-1; CDR3aa: CASSPSWSLSGNTIYF; CDR3nt: TGCGCCAGCAGCCCATCTTGGAGCCTCTCTGGAAACACCATATATTTT
d_gene: NA; len: 16; j_gene: TRBJ1-1; abundance: NA; v_gene: TRBV7-2; CDR3aa: CASTPGTGFGDTEAFF; CDR3nt: TGTGCCAGCACCCCCGGTACAGGGTTTGGCGACACTGAAGCTTTCTTT
d_gene: TRBD2; len: 16; j_gene: TRBJ2-2; abundance: NA; v_gene: TRBV7-2; CDR3aa: CASSPRTSGGGGELFF; CDR3nt: TGTGCCAGCAGCCCGCGCACTAGCGGGGGGGGTGGGGAGCTGTTTTTT
d_gene: NA; len: 12; j_gene: TRBJ1-3; abundance: NA; v_gene: TRBV7-2; CDR3aa: CASSLSEYTIYF; CDR3nt: TGTGCCAGCAGCTTATCAGAATACACCATATATTTT
d_gene: NA; len: 15; j_gene: TRBJ1-6; abundance: few; v_gene: TRBV19; CDR3aa: CASTPRGTVNSPLHF; CDR3nt: TGTGCCAGTACCCCAAGGGGGACGGTAAATTCACCCCTCCACTTT
d_gene: NA; len: 14; j_gene: TRBJ1-2; abundance: NA; v_gene: TRBV27; CDR3aa: CASSLKGGSYGYTF; CDR3nt: TGTGCCAGCAGTTTAAAGGGGGGTAGCTATGGCTACACCTTC
d_gene: NA; len: 11; j_gene: TRBJ2-1; abundance: NA; v_gene: TRBV6-5; CDR3aa: CASSQGGEQFF; CDR3nt: TGTGCCAGTAGTCAGGGGGGTGAGCAGTTCTTC
d_gene: NA; len: 12; j_gene: TRBJ1-5; abundance: NA; v_gene: TRBV7-9; CDR3aa: CASSLPGQPQHF; CDR3nt: TGTGCCAGCAGCCTCCCCGGGCAGCCCCAGCATTTT
d_gene: NA; len: 15; j_gene: TRBJ1-1; abundance: NA; v_gene: TRBV15; CDR3aa: CATSRDLGADTEAFF; CDR3nt: TGTGCCACCAGCAGAGATCTGGGGGCTGACACTGAAGCTTTCTTT
d_gene: TRBD1; len: 17; j_gene: TRBJ1-5; abundance: NA; v_gene: TRBV19; CDR3aa: CASSFWDSRAVNQPQHF; CDR3nt: TGTGCCAGTAGTTTTTGGGACAGCCGGGCTGTCAATCAGCCCCAGCATTTT
d_gene: NA; len: 14; j_gene: TRBJ2-7; abundance: once; v_gene: TRBV6-5; CDR3aa: CASRMDGGTYEQYF; CDR3nt: TGTGCCAGCAGGATGGACGGAGGAACCTACGAGCAGTACTTC
d_gene: NA; len: 14; j_gene: TRBJ1-1; abundance: few; v_gene: TRBV29-1; CDR3aa: CSVTLGSFNTEAFF; CDR3nt: TGCAGCGTTACCTTGGGGAGCTTTAACACTGAAGCTTTCTTT
d_gene: TRBD1; len: 15; j_gene: TRBJ1-6; abundance: NA; v_gene: TRBV6-4; CDR3aa: CARGQGSSYNSPLHF; CDR3nt: TGTGCCAGAGGACAGGGGAGCTCCTATAATTCACCCCTCCACTTT
d_gene: NA; len: 12; j_gene: TRBJ1-2; abundance: few; v_gene: TRBV2; CDR3aa: CASEEAARGYTF; CDR3nt: TGTGCCAGCGAGGAGGCAGCCCGCGGCTACACCTTC
d_gene: NA; len: 15; j_gene: TRBJ2-5; abundance: NA; v_gene: TRBV6-1; CDR3aa: CASSLSLGGQETQYF; CDR3nt: TGTGCCAGCAGTCTTAGTCTAGGGGGCCAAGAGACCCAGTACTTC
d_gene: NA; len: 11; j_gene: TRBJ1-5; abundance: NA; v_gene: TRBV6-6; CDR3aa: CASSSHQPQHF; CDR3nt: TGTGCCAGCAGTTCGCACCAGCCCCAGCATTTT
d_gene: NA; len: 12; j_gene: TRBJ2-7; abundance: NA; v_gene: TRBV2; CDR3aa: CASSENSYEQYF; CDR3nt: TGTGCCAGCAGTGAAAATAGCTACGAGCAGTACTTC
d_gene: NA; len: 15; j_gene: TRBJ1-4; abundance: NA; v_gene: TRBV19; CDR3aa: CASSLDSLVREKLFF; CDR3nt: TGTGCCAGTAGTTTGGACAGCTTAGTACGTGAAAAACTGTTTTTT
d_gene: NA; len: 13; j_gene: TRBJ1-1; abundance: NA; v_gene: TRBV4-3; CDR3aa: CASSQDLAVEAFF; CDR3nt: TGCGCCAGCAGCCAAGATCTGGCAGTTGAAGCTTTCTTT
d_gene: NA; len: 13; j_gene: TRBJ1-1; abundance: NA; v_gene: TRBV6-1; CDR3aa: CASSVRMNTEAFF; CDR3nt: TGTGCCAGCAGTGTACGGATGAACACTGAAGCTTTCTTT
d_gene: TRBD2; len: 16; j_gene: TRBJ2-1; abundance: NA; v_gene: TRBV9; CDR3aa: CASSVVGAGGLNEQFF; CDR3nt: TGTGCCAGCAGCGTAGTAGGAGCGGGGGGGCTCAATGAGCAGTTCTTC
d_gene: NA; len: 17; j_gene: TRBJ1-5; abundance: NA; v_gene: TRBV2; CDR3aa: CASKWGSAAYSNQPQHF; CDR3nt: TGTGCCAGCAAATGGGGGTCGGCAGCGTATAGCAATCAGCCCCAGCATTTT
d_gene: NA; len: 14; j_gene: TRBJ2-7; abundance: NA; v_gene: TRBV6-5; CDR3aa: CASRQSRLAHEQYF; CDR3nt: TGTGCCAGCAGGCAATCGAGATTGGCCCACGAGCAGTACTTC
d_gene: NA; len: 15; j_gene: TRBJ2-7; abundance: once; v_gene: TRBV19; CDR3aa: CASSRGGGEPYEQYF; CDR3nt: TGTGCCAGTAGTAGGGGCGGTGGGGAGCCCTACGAGCAGTACTTC
d_gene: TRBD1; len: 17; j_gene: TRBJ1-2; abundance: NA; v_gene: TRBV13; CDR3aa: CASSSEVWDRGNYGYTF; CDR3nt: TGTGCCAGCAGCTCAGAGGTCTGGGACAGGGGTAACTATGGCTACACCTTC
d_gene: NA; len: 18; j_gene: TRBJ2-6; abundance: once; v_gene: TRBV27; CDR3aa: CASSLLGQIPSGANVLTF; CDR3nt: TGTGCCAGCAGTTTATTAGGACAGATTCCCTCTGGGGCCAACGTCCTGACTTTC
d_gene: NA; len: 12; j_gene: TRBJ1-1; abundance: NA; v_gene: TRBV7-2; CDR3aa: CASSRSYIEAFF; CDR3nt: TGTGCCAGCAGCCGCAGTTACATTGAAGCTTTCTTT
d_gene: NA; len: 14; j_gene: TRBJ1-2; abundance: NA; v_gene: TRBV5-1; CDR3aa: CASSLEEGGYGYTF; CDR3nt: TGCGCCAGCAGCTTGGAAGAGGGCGGCTATGGCTACACCTTC
d_gene: NA; len: 15; j_gene: TRBJ1-6; abundance: few; v_gene: TRBV5-1; CDR3aa: CASSLSPDIDSPLHF; CDR3nt: TGCGCCAGCAGCTTGTCGCCGGACATCGATTCACCCCTCCACTTT
d_gene: NA; len: 15; j_gene: TRBJ2-1; abundance: NA; v_gene: TRBV7-6; CDR3aa: CASSLIADAYNEQFF; CDR3nt: TGTGCCAGCAGCCTAATAGCGGATGCCTACAATGAGCAGTTCTTC
d_gene: TRBD1; len: 14; j_gene: TRBJ2-1; abundance: NA; v_gene: TRBV25-1; CDR3aa: CASMPGGNYNEQFF; CDR3nt: TGTGCCAGCATGCCAGGGGGCAACTACAATGAGCAGTTCTTC
d_gene: TRBD2; len: 16; j_gene: TRBJ2-6; abundance: NA; v_gene: TRBV5-4; CDR3aa: CASSFGGVSGANVLTF; CDR3nt: TGTGCCAGCAGCTTCGGGGGGGTCTCTGGGGCCAACGTCCTGACTTTC
d_gene: NA; len: 15; j_gene: TRBJ1-4; abundance: NA; v_gene: TRBV7-2; CDR3aa: CASSLIRQPNEKLFF; CDR3nt: TGTGCCAGCAGCTTAATTAGGCAGCCTAATGAAAAACTGTTTTTT
d_gene: NA; len: 12; j_gene: TRBJ2-2; abundance: NA; v_gene: TRBV6-1; CDR3aa: CASSEMGGELFF; CDR3nt: TGTGCCAGCAGTGAAATGGGCGGGGAGCTGTTTTTT
d_gene: TRBD1; len: 16; j_gene: TRBJ1-1; abundance: few; v_gene: TRBV2; CDR3aa: CASSGLTGAGGTEAFF; CDR3nt: TGTGCCAGCAGTGGCCTTACAGGGGCTGGTGGGACTGAAGCTTTCTTT
d_gene: TRBD1; len: 18; j_gene: TRBJ1-6; abundance: NA; v_gene: TRBV30; CDR3aa: CAWSVPHLRTGLRSPLHF; CDR3nt: TGTGCCTGGAGTGTACCCCACCTCCGGACAGGGTTGCGTTCACCCCTCCACTTT
d_gene: TRBD2; len: 15; j_gene: TRBJ2-3; abundance: NA; v_gene: TRBV4-2; CDR3aa: CASSRLSGDTDTQYF; CDR3nt: TGTGCCAGCAGCCGCCTTAGCGGGGACACAGATACGCAGTATTTT
d_gene: NA; len: 13; j_gene: TRBJ1-1; abundance: NA; v_gene: TRBV5-6; CDR3aa: CASSSTGRTEAFF; CDR3nt: TGTGCCAGCAGCTCCACAGGGAGAACTGAAGCTTTCTTT
d_gene: NA; len: 16; j_gene: TRBJ2-5; abundance: NA; v_gene: TRBV2; CDR3aa: CASSEQVGRGGETQYF; CDR3nt: TGTGCCAGCAGTGAACAGGTTGGCAGGGGGGGAGAGACCCAGTACTTC
d_gene: NA; len: 14; j_gene: TRBJ2-7; abundance: NA; v_gene: TRBV6-5; CDR3aa: CASSPAGWGYEQYF; CDR3nt: TGTGCCAGCAGTCCCGCAGGGTGGGGGTACGAGCAGTACTTC
d_gene: NA; len: 15; j_gene: TRBJ1-4; abundance: NA; v_gene: TRBV6-5; CDR3aa: CASSYSGTTNEKLFF; CDR3nt: TGTGCCAGCAGTTACTCAGGGACAACTAATGAAAAACTGTTTTTT
d_gene: NA; len: 14; j_gene: TRBJ2-3; abundance: NA; v_gene: TRBV28; CDR3aa: CASSLLGGYGTQYF; CDR3nt: TGTGCCAGCAGTCTACTCGGTGGCTATGGTACGCAGTATTTT
d_gene: TRBD1; len: 14; j_gene: TRBJ1-2; abundance: NA; v_gene: TRBV5-6; CDR3aa: CASSLEGGGMGYTF; CDR3nt: TGTGCCAGCAGCTTGGAAGGGGGCGGAATGGGCTACACCTTC
d_gene: TRBD1; len: 18; j_gene: TRBJ2-2; abundance: NA; v_gene: TRBV11-3; CDR3aa: CASSLEGAGGFNTGELFF; CDR3nt: TGTGCCAGCAGCTTAGAAGGAGCAGGGGGTTTTAACACCGGGGAGCTGTTTTTT
d_gene: TRBD2; len: 15; j_gene: TRBJ2-3; abundance: NA; v_gene: TRBV7-9; CDR3aa: CASSSRGGRTDTQYF; CDR3nt: TGTGCCAGCAGCTCGCGGGGGGGCAGGACAGATACGCAGTATTTT
d_gene: NA; len: 13; j_gene: TRBJ2-4; abundance: NA; v_gene: TRBV7-2; CDR3aa: CASSPPAKNIQYF; CDR3nt: TGTGCCAGCAGCCCTCCAGCCAAAAACATTCAGTACTTC
d_gene: NA; len: 18; j_gene: TRBJ2-7; abundance: few; v_gene: TRBV7-2; CDR3aa: CASSLAAGSVTVAYEQYF; CDR3nt: TGTGCCAGCAGCTTAGCGGCCGGTAGCGTGACAGTTGCCTACGAGCAGTACTTC
d_gene: NA; len: 16; j_gene: TRBJ1-3; abundance: NA; v_gene: TRBV30; CDR3aa: CAWNGVQDPSGNTIYF; CDR3nt: TGTGCCTGGAATGGGGTCCAAGATCCCTCTGGAAACACCATATATTTT
d_gene: NA; len: 12; j_gene: TRBJ1-1; abundance: few; v_gene: TRBV7-9; CDR3aa: CASSLGRRGAFF; CDR3nt: TGTGCCAGCAGCTTAGGGCGGCGTGGAGCTTTCTTT
d_gene: TRBD2; len: 16; j_gene: TRBJ2-7; abundance: NA; v_gene: TRBV6-5; CDR3aa: CASSFSGTSGTYEQYF; CDR3nt: TGTGCCAGCAGTTTCTCCGGGACTAGCGGCACCTACGAGCAGTACTTC
d_gene: NA; len: 13; j_gene: TRBJ1-2; abundance: NA; v_gene: TRBV11-2; CDR3aa: CASRPTRQELYTF; CDR3nt: TGTGCCAGCAGACCAACTCGACAGGAACTCTACACCTTC
d_gene: NA; len: 14; j_gene: TRBJ2-7; abundance: NA; v_gene: TRBV9; CDR3aa: CASSVDTGPYEQYF; CDR3nt: TGTGCCAGCAGCGTAGACACAGGGCCCTACGAGCAGTACTTC
d_gene: NA; len: 13; j_gene: TRBJ1-3; abundance: NA; v_gene: TRBV5-4; CDR3aa: CASNEGSGNTIYF; CDR3nt: TGTGCCAGCAATGAGGGGTCTGGAAACACCATATATTTT